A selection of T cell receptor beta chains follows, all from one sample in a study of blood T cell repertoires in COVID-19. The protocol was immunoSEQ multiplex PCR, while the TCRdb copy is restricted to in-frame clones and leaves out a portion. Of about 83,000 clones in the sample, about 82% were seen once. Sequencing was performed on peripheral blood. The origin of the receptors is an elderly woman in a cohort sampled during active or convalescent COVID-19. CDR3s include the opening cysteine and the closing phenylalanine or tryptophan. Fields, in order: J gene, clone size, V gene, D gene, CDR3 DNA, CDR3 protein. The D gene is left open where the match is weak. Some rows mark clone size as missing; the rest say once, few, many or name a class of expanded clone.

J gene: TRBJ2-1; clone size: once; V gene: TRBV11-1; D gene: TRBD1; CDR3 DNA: TGTGCCAGCAGCTTAGCCAGGGGACAGGGCATCGATGAGCAGTTCTTC; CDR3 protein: CASSLARGQGIDEQFF
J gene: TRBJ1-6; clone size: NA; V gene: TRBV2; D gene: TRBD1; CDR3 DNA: TGTGCCAGCAGCCAGGACAGGGCCTCCTATAATTCACCCCTCCACTTT; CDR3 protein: CASSQDRASYNSPLHF
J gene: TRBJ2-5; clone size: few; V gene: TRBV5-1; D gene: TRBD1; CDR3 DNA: TGCGCCAGCAGCACCGGGACAGGAACAGGAGAGACCCAGTACTTC; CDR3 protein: CASSTGTGTGETQYF
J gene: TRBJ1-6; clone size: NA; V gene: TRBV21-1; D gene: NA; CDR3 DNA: TGTGCCAGCACTTTGAATTCACCCCTCCACTTT; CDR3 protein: CASTLNSPLHF
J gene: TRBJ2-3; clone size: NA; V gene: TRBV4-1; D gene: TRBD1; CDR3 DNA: TGCGCCAGCAGCCACACCGGGACAGGGGGCACAGATACGCAGTATTTT; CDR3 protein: CASSHTGTGGTDTQYF
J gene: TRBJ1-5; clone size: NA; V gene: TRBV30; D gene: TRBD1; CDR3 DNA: TGTGCCTGGAGTGTACAGGGGAGCAATCAGCCCCAGCATTTT; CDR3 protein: CAWSVQGSNQPQHF
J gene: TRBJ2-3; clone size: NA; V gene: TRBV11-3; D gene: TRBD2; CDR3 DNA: TGTGCCAGCAGCTTAGATCAAGCGGGAGGGAGGACAGATACGCAGTATTTT; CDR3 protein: CASSLDQAGGRTDTQYF
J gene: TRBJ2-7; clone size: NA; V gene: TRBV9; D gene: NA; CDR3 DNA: TGTGCCAGCAGCCCAACCGGGAGCCCCTCCTACGAGCAGTACTTC; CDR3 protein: CASSPTGSPSYEQYF
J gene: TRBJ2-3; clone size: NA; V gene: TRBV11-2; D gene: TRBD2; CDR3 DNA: TGTGCCAGCAGCCCCCTCGGGACTACCACAGATACGCAGTATTTT; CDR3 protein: CASSPLGTTTDTQYF
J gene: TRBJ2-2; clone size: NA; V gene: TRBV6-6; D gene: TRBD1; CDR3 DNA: TGTGCCAGCAGTTCCCCGGGACAGAGGGTCCCCGGGGAGCTGTTTTTT; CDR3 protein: CASSSPGQRVPGELFF
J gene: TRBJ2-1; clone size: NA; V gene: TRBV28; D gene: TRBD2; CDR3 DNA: TGTGCCAGCAGTCGGGGGGGGACTAGCTCCTACAATGAGCAGTTCTTC; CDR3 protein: CASSRGGTSSYNEQFF
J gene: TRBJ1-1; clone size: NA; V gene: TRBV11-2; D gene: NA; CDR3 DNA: TGTGCCAGCAGCTTAGGCCTCGGTGAAGCTTTCTTT; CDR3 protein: CASSLGLGEAFF
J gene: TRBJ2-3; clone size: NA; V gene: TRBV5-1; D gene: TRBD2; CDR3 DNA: TGCGCCAGCAGCTTGGCCCCCGGACTAGCGGGAGTGGTAGATACGCAGTATTTT; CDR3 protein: CASSLAPGLAGVVDTQYF
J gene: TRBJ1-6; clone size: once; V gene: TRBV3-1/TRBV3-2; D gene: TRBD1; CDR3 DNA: TGTGCCAGCAGCCAAGATGACAGGGGATATTCACCCCTCCACTTT; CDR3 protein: CASSQDDRGYSPLHF
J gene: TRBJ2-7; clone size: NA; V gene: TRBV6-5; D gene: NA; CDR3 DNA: TGTGCCAGTAGCCTGACCGGGACACCCTACGAGCAGTACTTC; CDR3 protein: CASSLTGTPYEQYF
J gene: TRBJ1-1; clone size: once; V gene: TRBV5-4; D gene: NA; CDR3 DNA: TGTGCCAGCAGCTTGGACCCGGCAGGAAGGATTCAGCCTTTCTTT; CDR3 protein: CASSLDPAGRIQPFF
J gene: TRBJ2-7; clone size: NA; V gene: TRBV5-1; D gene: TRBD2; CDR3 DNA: TGCGCCAGCAGCTGGGGACTAGCGGGAGGTCACGAGCAGTACTTC; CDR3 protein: CASSWGLAGGHEQYF
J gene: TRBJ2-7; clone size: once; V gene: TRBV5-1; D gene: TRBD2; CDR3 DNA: TGCGCCAGCAGCCAACTAGCGGGGTCCTACGAGCAGTACTTC; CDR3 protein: CASSQLAGSYEQYF
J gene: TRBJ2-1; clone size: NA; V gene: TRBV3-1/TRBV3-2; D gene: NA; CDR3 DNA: TGTGCCAGCAGCCAAGGGCCAAACAGGGTTTCTGAGCAGTTCTTC; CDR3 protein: CASSQGPNRVSEQFF
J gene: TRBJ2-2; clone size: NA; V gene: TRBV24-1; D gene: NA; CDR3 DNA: TGTGCCACCGCGGGGTTACTCACCGGGGAGCTGTTTTTT; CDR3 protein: CATAGLLTGELFF
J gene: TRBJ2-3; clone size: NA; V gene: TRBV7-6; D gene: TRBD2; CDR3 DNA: TGTGCCAGCAGCTTAAGGCGGGAGGGCCCTGGCACAGATACGCAGTATTTT; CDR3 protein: CASSLRREGPGTDTQYF
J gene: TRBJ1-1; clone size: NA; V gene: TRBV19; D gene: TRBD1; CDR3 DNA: TGTGCCAGTAGTCCCGGGACAGGTCTTCTGAACACTGAAGCTTTCTTT; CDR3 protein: CASSPGTGLLNTEAFF
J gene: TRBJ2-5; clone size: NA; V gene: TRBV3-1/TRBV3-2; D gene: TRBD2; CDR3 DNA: TGTGCCAGCAGCCAGATGACTAGCGGGTCCGAGACCCAGTACTTC; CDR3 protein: CASSQMTSGSETQYF
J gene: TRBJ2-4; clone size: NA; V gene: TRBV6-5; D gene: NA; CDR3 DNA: TGTGCCAGCAGTTACGGCATAGCCAAAAACATTCAGTACTTC; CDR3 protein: CASSYGIAKNIQYF
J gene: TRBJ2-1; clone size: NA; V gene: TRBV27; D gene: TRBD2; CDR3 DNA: TGTGCCAGCAGTTTAAACGGGGGACTAGCCCTCAATGAGCAGTTCTTC; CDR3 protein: CASSLNGGLALNEQFF
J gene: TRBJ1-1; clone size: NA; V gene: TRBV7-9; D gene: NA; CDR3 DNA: TGTGCCAGCAGCTTATGGGCCGCGGGGGAGAACACTGAAGCTTTCTTT; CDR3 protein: CASSLWAAGENTEAFF
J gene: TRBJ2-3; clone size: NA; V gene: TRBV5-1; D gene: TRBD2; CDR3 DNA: TGCGCCAGCAGCGCTGGACTAGCGGCAACCACAGATACGCAGTATTTT; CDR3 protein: CASSAGLAATTDTQYF
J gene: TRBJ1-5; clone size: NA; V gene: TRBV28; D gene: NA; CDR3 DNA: TGTGCCAGCAGCATCGCGGGGAGAGGTAATCAGCCCCAGCATTTT; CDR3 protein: CASSIAGRGNQPQHF
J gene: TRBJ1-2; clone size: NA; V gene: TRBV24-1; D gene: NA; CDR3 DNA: TGTGCCACCAGTGATTTTGGCAATAACTATGGCTACACCTTC; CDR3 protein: CATSDFGNNYGYTF
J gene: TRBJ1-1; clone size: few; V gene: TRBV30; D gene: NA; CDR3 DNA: TGTGCCTGGAGTGTACTTAGGGGTACTGAAGCTTTCTTT; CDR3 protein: CAWSVLRGTEAFF
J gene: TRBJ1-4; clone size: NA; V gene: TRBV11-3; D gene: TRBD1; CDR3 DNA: TGTGCCAGCAGCTTCCTGCCGGGACAGGGTCAAGAAAAACTGTTTTTT; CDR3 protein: CASSFLPGQGQEKLFF
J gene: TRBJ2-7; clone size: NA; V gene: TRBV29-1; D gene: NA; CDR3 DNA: TGCAGCGTTGAGGCCGGGAGTCGCTACGAGCAGTACTTC; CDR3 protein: CSVEAGSRYEQYF